A selection of T cell receptor beta chains follows, all from one sample in a study of T cells in Graves' hyperthyroidism and ophthalmopathy. A single record per CDR3 protein comes from TCRdb applying MiXCR to the multiplex PCR reads. The sample records 150,000 to 200,000 distinct CDR3 sequences, more than 15% being singletons. Input material: blood. The receptors shown here come from a woman between 50 and 59 years old with Graves' hyperthyroidism. Each CDR3 is given with its conserved first and last residue. The D gene is left open where the match is weak. Size values are once, few and many counts, or a class for expanded clones, and some rows have none.

len | abundance | j_gene | v_gene | d_gene | CDR3aa | CDR3nt
15 | many | TRBJ1-1 | TRBV28 | - | CASSFSYNLNTEAFF | TGTGCCAGCAGTTTTTCCTATAACCTGAACACTGAAGCTTTCTTT
20 | - | TRBJ2-7 | TRBV18 | TRBD1 | CASSLSLTTRAGTGAYEQYF | TGTGCCAGCTCTCTTTCCCTTACAACACGAGCCGGGACAGGGGCCTACGAGCAGTACTTC
14 | - | TRBJ2-2 | TRBV19 | TRBD2 | CASGTSDDTGELFF | TGTGCCAGTGGAACTAGCGATGACACCGGGGAGCTGTTTTTT
17 | many | TRBJ2-2 | TRBV20-1 | TRBD2 | CSARATSGGSNTGELFF | TGCAGTGCTAGAGCGACTAGCGGGGGGTCGAACACCGGGGAGCTGTTTTTT
16 | once | TRBJ2-2 | TRBV3-1 | TRBD2 | CASSVGLAGGPGELFF | TGTGCCAGCAGTGTCGGACTAGCGGGAGGGCCCGGGGAGCTGTTTTTT
17 | few | TRBJ2-2 | TRBV7-3 | - | CASSVYIASDDTGELFF | TGTGCCAGCAGCGTTTACATAGCATCGGATGACACCGGGGAGCTGTTTTTT
13 | many | TRBJ2-2 | TRBV15 | - | CATSSEVRGELFF | TGTGCCACCAGCAGTGAAGTGAGGGGGGAGCTGTTTTTT
14 | many | TRBJ2-7 | TRBV9 | - | CASSARPYSYEQYF | TGTGCCAGCAGCGCCAGACCTTACTCCTACGAGCAGTACTTC
17 | many | TRBJ1-1 | TRBV2 | - | CASSEYQGRRLNTEAFF | TGTGCCAGCAGTGAATATCAGGGGAGGAGGCTGAACACTGAAGCTTTCTTT
15 | many | TRBJ1-2 | TRBV7-2 | - | CASSLGSAANYGYTF | TGTGCCAGCAGCTTAGGATCGGCGGCTAACTATGGCTACACCTTC
13 | - | TRBJ1-5 | TRBV5-1 | - | CASSLGVNRPQHF | TGCGCCAGCAGCTTGGGAGTAAATCGGCCCCAGCATTTT
15 | once | TRBJ1-5 | TRBV4-2 | - | CASSQATDSNQPQHF | TGTGCCAGCAGCCAAGCGACGGACAGTAATCAGCCCCAGCATTTT
12 | many | TRBJ1-2 | TRBV5-1 | - | CASSLDRYGYTF | TGCGCCAGCAGCTTGGATCGCTATGGCTACACCTTC
15 | few | TRBJ1-2 | TRBV4-1 | - | CASSQDIRGRYGYTF | TGCGCCAGCAGCCAAGATATCAGGGGTCGATATGGCTACACCTTC
14 | - | TRBJ2-3 | TRBV27 | - | CASSPIARGDTQYF | TGTGCCAGCAGTCCTATAGCAAGGGGAGATACGCAGTATTTT
19 | many | TRBJ2-1 | TRBV19 | - | CASKQQGGLFGGESNEQFF | TGTGCCAGTAAACAACAGGGCGGACTTTTTGGTGGTGAATCTAATGAGCAGTTCTTC
17 | few | TRBJ1-3 | TRBV3-1 | - | CASSQGRGRWTGNTIYF | TGTGCCAGCAGCCAAGGTCGGGGGCGTTGGACCGGAAACACCATATATTTT
16 | - | TRBJ2-7 | TRBV4-1 | - | CASSQVWQTSSYEQYF | TGCGCCAGCAGCCAAGTATGGCAGACTAGCTCCTACGAGCAGTACTTC
17 | many | TRBJ2-2 | TRBV7-9 | - | CASRQRGGGPNTGELFF | TGTGCCAGCAGACAGCGGGGAGGGGGCCCGAACACCGGGGAGCTGTTTTTT
13 | many | TRBJ1-1 | TRBV20-1 | - | CSARVPGTYKAFF | TGCAGTGCTAGAGTTCCCGGGACGTACAAAGCTTTCTTT
13 | - | TRBJ2-7 | TRBV10-3 | TRBD2 | CATYTGTSYEQYF | TGTGCCACTTACACCGGGACTAGCTACGAGCAGTACTTC
13 | many | TRBJ2-7 | TRBV7-2 | - | CASSLAVRYEQYF | TGTGCCAGCAGCTTAGCGGTCCGCTACGAGCAGTACTTC
14 | many | TRBJ2-1 | TRBV19 | TRBD1 | CASTGTGVYNEQFF | TGTGCCAGCACCGGGACAGGAGTCTACAATGAGCAGTTCTTC
18 | - | TRBJ2-1 | TRBV4-1 | - | CASSQEPQLVRPNNEQFF | TGCGCCAGCAGCCAAGAGCCGCAATTAGTGCGACCCAACAATGAGCAGTTCTTC
15 | - | TRBJ2-3 | TRBV5-1 | TRBD2 | CASSDSGGAADTQYF | TGCGCCAGCAGCGATAGCGGGGGGGCCGCAGATACGCAGTATTTT
15 | many | TRBJ2-7 | TRBV5-1 | TRBD2 | CASSTGLAGGYEQYF | TGCGCCAGCAGCACTGGACTAGCGGGGGGTTACGAGCAGTACTTC
16 | few | TRBJ1-1 | TRBV19 | TRBD1 | CASSPDRGGTRTEAFF | TGTGCCAGTAGTCCGGACAGGGGAGGAACTCGGACTGAAGCTTTCTTT
14 | - | TRBJ2-1 | TRBV9 | - | CASSGDGTHNEQFF | TGTGCCAGCAGTGGGGACGGGACTCACAATGAGCAGTTCTTC
15 | - | TRBJ1-2 | TRBV7-9 | - | CASSSSSTGYYGYTF | TGTGCCAGCAGCTCATCCTCTACAGGGTACTATGGCTACACCTTC
11 | - | TRBJ2-1 | TRBV2 | - | CASSHRDEQFF | TGTGCCAGCAGCCACAGGGATGAGCAGTTCTTC
15 | many | TRBJ1-1 | TRBV5-1 | - | CASSLRGVGNTEAFF | TGCGCCAGCAGCTTGCGAGGGGTGGGTAACACTGAAGCTTTCTTT
15 | - | TRBJ2-5 | TRBV29-1 | TRBD2 | CSAGTGLAGGETQYF | TGCAGCGCAGGGACAGGACTAGCGGGGGGGGAGACCCAGTACTTC
18 | few | TRBJ2-1 | TRBV19 | TRBD2 | CASSLRAGGRSSYNEQFF | TGTGCCAGTAGTCTACGAGCGGGGGGGCGGAGCTCCTACAATGAGCAGTTCTTC
15 | many | TRBJ1-1 | TRBV20-1 | - | CSASPGRGWGTEAFF | TGCAGTGCTTCACCGGGGAGGGGGTGGGGCACTGAAGCTTTCTTT
13 | few | TRBJ2-7 | TRBV2 | TRBD2 | CASSGAGSHEQYF | TGTGCCAGCAGCGGAGCGGGATCTCACGAGCAGTACTTC
18 | many | TRBJ1-2 | TRBV6-1 | - | CASRGLNRGGEAGYGYTF | TGTGCCAGCAGGGGCCTGAACCGTGGGGGGGAGGCGGGCTATGGCTACACCTTC
14 | many | TRBJ2-7 | TRBV20-1 | - | CSAWDPSTFYEQYF | TGCAGTGCCTGGGACCCCTCCACGTTCTACGAGCAGTACTTC
14 | many | TRBJ1-1 | TRBV27 | - | CASRPQGKNTEAFF | TGTGCCAGCAGGCCACAGGGAAAGAACACTGAAGCTTTCTTT
15 | many | TRBJ2-1 | TRBV6-1 | - | CASSEQGALYNEQFF | TGTGCCAGCAGTGAACAGGGAGCCCTTTACAATGAGCAGTTCTTC
15 | many | TRBJ2-1 | TRBV18 | - | CASSPRTPHGNEQFF | TGTGCCAGCTCACCGCGGACTCCGCATGGCAATGAGCAGTTCTTC
15 | many | TRBJ1-5 | TRBV5-1 | - | CASSLEGSGNQPQHF | TGCGCCAGCAGCTTGGAAGGGAGTGGCAATCAGCCCCAGCATTTT
16 | many | TRBJ1-5 | TRBV19 | - | CASSPPWGGPPQPQHF | TGTGCCAGTAGTCCCCCCTGGGGAGGGCCCCCCCAGCCCCAGCATTTT
12 | many | TRBJ1-6 | TRBV6-1 | - | CASSEAHSPLHF | TGTGCCAGCAGTGAAGCTCATTCACCCCTCCACTTT
18 | few | TRBJ1-5 | TRBV7-2 | - | CASSKKRSLAGGGDTQHF | TGTGCCAGCAGCAAAAAAAGGAGCCTAGCGGGGGGAGGGGATACGCAGCATTTT
13 | many | TRBJ2-3 | TRBV12-3/TRBV12-4 | TRBD2 | CASSRGGVDTQYF | TGTGCCAGCAGTCGCGGGGGGGTAGATACGCAGTATTTT
14 | - | TRBJ1-4 | TRBV6-1 | - | CASSPRGVGEKLFF | TGTGCCAGCAGCCCCCGGGGGGTAGGTGAAAAACTGTTTTTT
13 | - | TRBJ2-4 | TRBV6-2/TRBV6-3 | TRBD2 | CASRAGGGLFQYF | TGTGCCAGCAGAGCTGGGGGGGGTTTATTTCAGTACTTC
14 | few | TRBJ1-3 | TRBV6-2/TRBV6-3 | - | CASSAGTIRNTIYF | TGTGCCAGCAGTGCCGGGACAATCCGAAACACCATATATTTT